Each of the 32 T cell receptor beta chains below was sequenced from the same sample in a study of blood T cell repertoires in COVID-19. TCRdb's table, derived via immunoSEQ multiplex PCR, lists solely in-frame clones and lacks some. Of about 140,000 clones listed, around 79% are singletons. The source material was peripheral blood. The receptors originated from a man aged 60 to 75 with acute or convalescent COVID-19.

DNA of the CDR3: TGTGCCAGCAGTGAAAACCGGGTTAGCAGCACCTTC. This translates into CASSENRVSSTF. The chain carries TRBV2 and TRBJ1-2; D call uncertain. V was shortened by 2 bases and J by 13 bases, with 14 bases between the two germline ends. Germline CDR1 is SNHLY and CDR2 is FYNNEI. The CDR3 covers 12 residues.

There are a few counts of this clone. V gene TRBV28 combines with J gene TRBJ2-7; 8 nucleotides line up with TRBD2. Trimming removed 6 bases from V and 0 bases from J; junction bases left unmatched: 1. This CDR3 spans 13 amino acids. In germline, CDR1 is MDHEN, CDR2 SYDVKM. CDR3 residues: CASRSGSSYEQYF. Here the CDR3 DNA reads TGTGCCAGCAGAAGCGGGAGCTCCTACGAGCAGTACTTC.

The V and J genes are TRBV24-1 and TRBJ2-1, with 8 bases that match TRBD2. Germline-derived CDR1 and CDR2 are KGHDR and SFDVKD. The V gene end was trimmed by 3 bases and the J gene end by 7 bases; junction bases not matched to a gene: 7. CDR3 length equals 15 residues. The CDR3 DNA sequence: TGTGCCACCAGTGATGCCATTAGCGGGATTAATGAGCAGTTCTTC. It codes for CATSDAISGINEQFF.

This chain uses TRBV7-9 with TRBJ2-1; weak D call: TRBD2 (5 bases). This CDR3 region has 17 residues. Trimming cost V 5 bases and J 0 bases, with 17 bases left between them. Germline CDR1 SEHNR, CDR2 FQNEAQ (reference sequence). CDR3 sequence reads: CASSQPVRRSSYNEQFF. In nucleotides, the CDR3 is TGTGCCAGCAGCCAACCGGTCAGGAGGAGCTCCTACAATGAGCAGTTCTTC.

The chain carries TRBV19 and TRBJ2-1, with D maybe TRBD2 (5 bases). The CDR3 has 19 amino acids. Germline values: CDR1 LNHDA, CDR2 SQIVND (reference sequence). V lost 1 base to trimming and J lost 5 bases, with 24 bases between them. The chain's CDR3 is CASSIVLARISAQDNEQFF. The CDR3 nucleotides are TGTGCCAGTAGTATAGTCCTAGCCCGCATTTCGGCCCAAGACAATGAGCAGTTCTTC.

The chain recombines TRBV19 with TRBJ2-7; 11 bases are shared with TRBD2. This CDR3 contains 14 residues. CDR1 is LNHDA, CDR2 SQIVND, per germline (reference sequence). The V segment lost 3 bases and the J segment 6 bases; nucleotides outside the gene matches: 4. The CDR3 DNA is TGTGCCAGTAGTATTGAGCTAGCGGGAGGCGAGCAGTACTTC. Translating it yields CASSIELAGGEQYF. The full variable domain, with the rest looked up from reference TRBV19 and TRBJ2-7, is DGGITQSPKYLFRKEGQNVTLSCEQNLNHDAMYWYRQDPGQGLRLIYYSQIVNDFQKGDIAEGYSVSREKKESFPLTVTSAQKNPTAFYLCASSIELAGGEQYFGPGTRLTVT.

The chain links TRBV6-2 or TRBV6-3 to TRBJ2-1; 7 bases are shared with TRBD2. The CDR3 spans 16 residues. Looked up from germline, CDR1 is MNHEY and CDR2 is SVGEGT. V gave up 5 bases and J gave up 2 bases; unmatched junction bases: 9. CDR3 region: CASSALAGRAYNEQFF. The CDR3 nucleotides are TGTGCCAGCAGTGCTTTGGCGGGGAGGGCCTACAATGAGCAGTTCTTC.

In DNA, the CDR3 is TGTGCCAGCAGCCAAGTAGGTACTCCGGCAGGCGCTGAAGCTTTCTTT. Encoded protein: CASSQVGTPAGAEAFF. The chain couples TRBV14 to TRBJ1-1; unclear D gene. The length of the CDR3 is 16 residues. Germline lookup yields CDR1 SGHDN and CDR2 FVKESK. Trimming pared 1 base from V and 6 bases from J, leaving 18 bases between. The whole variable domain, filled in from reference TRBV14 and TRBJ1-1, reads EAGVTQFPSHSVIEKGQTVTLRCDPISGHDNLYWYRRVMGKEIKFLLHFVKESKQDESGMPNNRFLAERTGGTYSTLKVQPAELEDSGVYFCASSQVGTPAGAEAFFGQGTRLTVV.

The rearrangement joins TRBV5-5 to TRBJ2-2; 7 nucleotides align to TRBD2. CDR3 length: 16 residues. Losses at the gene ends were 1 base for V and 6 bases for J; bases not matched to a gene: 9. Germline CDR1 reads SGHKS; CDR2 reads YYEKEE (reference sequence). In DNA, the CDR3 is TGTGCCAGCAGCTTGTGGGGCGGGAGCTTGTCCGGGGAGCTGTTTTTT. It codes for CASSLWGGSLSGELFF.

Comments on this clone: Sequence at one end of the junction differs from germline and may be a read error. The V and J genes are TRBV7-7 and TRBJ2-2; D gene ambiguous. The CDR3 sequence is 14 residues long. CDR1 and CDR2 from the germline V gene are SSHAT and FNYEAQ (reference sequence). The CDR3 DNA reads as TGTGCTAGCAGCTTAAATTTAGTTGGCGGGGAGCTGTTTTTT. Its protein product is CASSLNLVGGELFF.

The rearrangement links TRBV28 to TRBJ1-3; 7 positions match TRBD1. V lost 6 bases to trimming and J lost 0 bases; unmatched junction nucleotides: 2. The CDR3 is made up of 14 amino acids. CDR1 and CDR2 (germline): MDHEN, SYDVKM. The CDR3 spells CASRQGGSGNTIYF. Here the CDR3 DNA reads TGTGCCAGCAGGCAGGGGGGCTCTGGAAACACCATATATTTT.

This chain connects TRBV5-4 to TRBJ1-6, with D perhaps matching TRBD1 (6 bases). The V and J ends lost 2 bases and 7 bases respectively, with 10 bases between them. Germline assignment: CDR1 SGHNT and CDR2 YYREEE (reference sequence). The length of the CDR3 is 14 residues. The CDR3 coding sequence is TGTGCCAGCAGCTTACAGGGTGGGAATTCACCCCTCCACTTT. Translation gives CASSLQGGNSPLHF.

The table lists this clone with a few counts. This chain connects TRBV7-9 to TRBJ1-5, with TRBD1 identical over 7 bases. V trimming: 1 base; J trimming: 2 bases; junction bases outside the gene matches: 2. The CDR3 extends over 15 amino acids. CDR1 and CDR2 (germline): SEHNR, FQNEAQ (reference sequence). The CDR3 loop reads CASSLGGTGNQPQHF. For the CDR3, the DNA is TGTGCCAGCAGCTTAGGTGGGACAGGCAATCAGCCCCAGCATTTT.

This rearrangement joins TRBV7-9 to TRBJ1-6; 7 bases line up with TRBD1. The CDR3 sequence is 14 residues long. Looked up from germline, CDR1 is SEHNR and CDR2 is FQNEAQ (reference sequence). V shed 2 bases and J 8 bases; nucleotides not matched to a gene: 3. The CDR3 nucleotides are TGTGCCAGCAGCTTAACGGGACAGTATTCACCCCTCCACTTT. Residues: CASSLTGQYSPLHF.

This chain links TRBV11-1 with TRBJ2-1; 10 bases are a match to TRBD2. This CDR3 has 15 residues. Germline V gives CDR1 SGHAT, CDR2 FQDESV (reference sequence). Trimming at V came to 1 base and at J to 9 bases, leaving 6 bases not matched to a gene. The CDR3 bases are TGTGCCAGCAGCTTAGTAAGCGGGAGGGACCGTGAGCAGTTCTTC. It specifies CASSLVSGRDREQFF.

The chain uses TRBV19 and TRBJ2-1; TRBD2 matches 11 bases. V trimming: 6 bases; J trimming: 7 bases; junction bases outside the gene matches: 11. Germline V gene lookup returns CDR1 LNHDA and CDR2 SQIVND (reference sequence). There are 16 residues in the CDR3. CDR3 residues: CASRLSGRAVWNEQFF. CDR3 in DNA: TGTGCCAGTAGGCTTAGCGGGAGGGCCGTGTGGAATGAGCAGTTCTTC.

This rearrangement joins TRBV28 to TRBJ1-2, with unresolved D. With 11 bases removed from V and 5 bases from J, the gap between germline ends came to 21 bases. Germline lookup yields CDR1 MDHEN and CDR2 SYDVKM. The CDR3 is made up of 14 amino acids. Here the CDR3 DNA reads TGTGCCGTTGGGAGGGCCTCCCCCATGTATGGCTACACCTTC. Encoded protein: CAVGRASPMYGYTF.

The table lists this clone with a count of one. V usage is TRBV19 and J usage is TRBJ1-5, with TRBD1 matching 8 bases. CDR1 and CDR2 from the germline V gene are LNHDA and SQIVND (reference sequence). The CDR3 length is 15 residues. J was trimmed by 6 bases and V by 5 bases; bases with no gene match: 9. The CDR3 sequence: CASSARTGKGQPQHF. The CDR3 DNA reads TGTGCCAGTAGTGCCCGGACAGGGAAAGGTCAGCCCCAGCATTTT.

This chain uses TRBV7-2 with TRBJ1-2; D is possibly TRBD1 (6 bases). Germline-derived CDR1 and CDR2 are SGHTA and FQGNSA. The CDR3 consists of 18 residues. Trimming cost V 2 bases and J 7 bases, with 26 bases left between them. CDR3 residues: CASSLSAQGIIGSGGYTF. The CDR3 DNA reads as TGTGCCAGCAGCTTATCGGCACAGGGTATTATAGGATCGGGTGGCTACACCTTC.

The rearrangement joins TRBV4-3 to TRBJ1-1; weak D call: TRBD1 (5 bases). From germline, CDR1 is LGHNA and CDR2 YSLEER. With 0 bases removed from V and 5 bases from J, the gap between germline ends came to 13 bases. The length of the CDR3 is 15 residues. CDR3 nucleotides: TGCGCCAGCAGCCAAGATTACGGGGGGATTACTGAAGCTTTCTTT. Translation: CASSQDYGGITEAFF.

This clone was observed a few times. This chain connects TRBV18 to TRBJ2-7; D possibly corresponds to TRBD2 (5 bases). CDR3 length: 12 residues. The ends were cut back, 3 bases at V and 5 bases at J, with 8 bases in the middle. CDR1 is KGHSH, CDR2 LQKENI, per germline. The CDR3 loop reads CASSPSGDEQYF. CDR3 sequence (DNA): TGTGCCAGCTCACCTTCCGGGGACGAGCAGTACTTC.

This clone was seen more than once but under ten times. The chain uses TRBV27 and TRBJ1-1, with 7 bases lining up with TRBD1. Looked up from germline, CDR1 is MNHEY and CDR2 is SMNVEV (reference sequence). This CDR3 spans 15 amino acids. V shed 6 bases and J 2 bases; nucleotides not matched to a gene: 9. In DNA form, the CDR3 reads TGTGCCAGCAGGCCACAGGGGTCTCTAAACACTGAAGCTTTCTTT. This encodes CASRPQGSLNTEAFF.

The V and J genes are TRBV4-3 and TRBJ1-4; D is unclear. V was clipped by 1 base and J by 4 bases, with 13 bases between them. Germline CDR1 reads LGHNA; CDR2 reads YSLEER. There are 16 residues in the CDR3. The CDR3 region has the DNA TGCGCCAGCAGCCAAGTTTCGCCACAGCATAATGAAAAACTGTTTTTT. This encodes CASSQVSPQHNEKLFF.

The chain links TRBV7-2 to TRBJ2-2, with 10 bases aligning to TRBD1. Losses at the gene ends were 5 bases for V and 5 bases for J; bases not matched to a gene: 8. CDR3 length equals 16 residues. Germline values: CDR1 SGHTA, CDR2 FQGNSA. DNA for the CDR3: TGTGCCAGCAGCCTGGACAGGGGGGTGAGGACCGGGGAGCTGTTTTTT. Translation: CASSLDRGVRTGELFF.

This chain joins TRBV3-1 (or the pseudogene TRBV3-2) and TRBJ2-2; TRBD1 aligns across 7 bases. The germline V gene has CDR1 LGHDT and CDR2 YNNKEL (reference sequence). This CDR3 has 14 residues. V shed 7 bases, J shed 4 bases, and the junction held 6 bases outside the gene matches. In nucleotides, the CDR3 is TGTGCCAGCATTGACAGGGTGGGCACCGGGGAGCTGTTTTTT. Amino acids: CASIDRVGTGELFF.

The V gene is TRBV19, the J gene TRBJ2-1; 10 bases map to TRBD2. Germline CDR1 LNHDA, CDR2 SQIVND (reference sequence). CDR3 length: 16 amino acids. V lost 1 base to trimming and J lost 1 base; unmatched junction nucleotides: 1. CDR3 sequence: CASSIVAGGSYNEQFF. CDR3 sequence (DNA): TGTGCCAGTAGTATAGTAGCGGGAGGATCCTACAATGAGCAGTTCTTC. Variable domain in full (rest from reference TRBV19 and TRBJ2-1): DGGITQSPKYLFRKEGQNVTLSCEQNLNHDAMYWYRQDPGQGLRLIYYSQIVNDFQKGDIAEGYSVSREKKESFPLTVTSAQKNPTAFYLCASSIVAGGSYNEQFFGPGTRLTVL.

This clone was seen a handful of times. V is TRBV28 and J is TRBJ1-3; a possible D gene is TRBD1 (6 bases). Trimming cost V 5 bases and J 0 bases, with 14 bases left between them. CDR3 length: 16 residues. CDR1 is MDHEN, CDR2 SYDVKM, per germline. Written as DNA, the CDR3 is TGTGCCAGCAGTCTAACTGGACAGTTCTCTGGAAACACCATATATTTT. This gives the protein CASSLTGQFSGNTIYF.

The chain has TRBV30 and TRBJ1-5; 7 positions match TRBD1. The V and J ends lost 3 bases and 4 bases, in that order; junction bases with no gene match: 6. The CDR3 totals 14 residues. In germline, CDR1 is GTSNPN, CDR2 SVGIG (reference sequence). DNA of the CDR3: TGTGCCTGGAGCGCAGACAGGGCTAATCAGCCCCAGCATTTT. Translating gives CAWSADRANQPQHF.

The chain carries TRBV6-5 and TRBJ1-2, with 10 bases aligning to TRBD1. In germline, CDR1 is MNHEY, CDR2 SVGAGI. The CDR3 is 14 residues long. V was clipped by 0 bases and J by 9 bases; unmatched bases: 4. The CDR3 nucleotides read TGTGCCAGCAGTTACTCGACAGGGGGCCTCAGCTACACCTTC. It translates to CASSYSTGGLSYTF.

The chain uses TRBV13 and TRBJ2-3; 13 bases are shared with TRBD2. The V and J ends lost 4 bases and 7 bases, in that order; junction bases with no gene match: 14. The CDR3 is 18 amino acids. Germline CDR1 reads PRHDT; CDR2 reads FYEKMQ (reference sequence). Here the CDR3 DNA reads TGTGCCAGCAGCTACTCCTCCGGGACTAGCGGGGTGCCATATACGCAGTATTTT. Protein: CASSYSSGTSGVPYTQYF.

The chain combines TRBV6-5 with TRBJ1-5, with TRBD1 identical over 9 bases. CDR1 is MNHEY and CDR2 is SVGAGI in the germline V gene. The junction had 8 bases not matched to a gene; V was cut back by 5 bases and J by 6 bases. The CDR3 loop spans 15 amino acids. This CDR3 reads CASSIDRGSGQPQHF. CDR3 nucleotide sequence: TGTGCCAGCAGTATAGACAGGGGGTCGGGTCAGCCCCAGCATTTT.

The chain employs TRBV13 and TRBJ2-5; 11 bases align to TRBD1. CDR3 length equals 14 residues. The germline gives CDR1 PRHDT, CDR2 FYEKMQ (reference sequence). V dropped 8 bases and J dropped 2; count of bases not matched to a gene: 4. The CDR3 region has the DNA TGTGCCAGCGGGGACAGGGGGAGGCAAGAGACCCAGTACTTC. Translation gives CASGDRGRQETQYF. The whole variable domain, remainder taken from reference TRBV13 and TRBJ2-5, is AAGVIQSPRHLIKEKRETATLKCYPIPRHDTVYWYQQGPGQDPQFLISFYEKMQSDKGSIPDRFSAQQFSDYHSELNMSSLELGDSALYFCASGDRGRQETQYFGPGTRLLVL.